This is a list of T cell receptor beta chains from one sample in a study of identical twins. TCRdb reprocessed the 5' RACE reads with MiXCR, giving one entry per CDR3 protein. The data hold some 190,000 distinct CDR3 sequences, with 15% to 20% observed a single time. These same records also appear under a second study, on T cells expressing NK-cell markers.

The specimen was CD8+ T cells sorted from blood. The receptors here all came from a woman aged 18-30 years in good health. CDR3s include the opening cysteine and the closing phenylalanine or tryptophan. A D gene is named only where the DNA matches it firmly. Expanded clones get a size class; other rows say once, few or many, or leave the size out.

TRBJ2-7	-	-	TRBV7-9	CASSLDTRTYEQYF	TGTGCCAGCAGCTTAGATACCAGAACCTACGAGCAGTACTTC
TRBJ1-1	-	many	TRBV27	CASSEPRATEAFF	TGTGCCAGCAGCGAGCCACGGGCCACTGAAGCTTTCTTT
TRBJ2-3	TRBD2	-	TRBV18	CASSPQGLASTDTQYF	TGTGCCAGCTCACCGCAAGGACTAGCTAGCACAGATACGCAGTATTTT
TRBJ2-1	TRBD2	-	TRBV20-1	CSARGREGSSYNEQFF	TGCAGTGCTAGAGGGCGGGAGGGAAGCTCCTACAATGAGCAGTTCTTC
TRBJ2-7	TRBD2	-	TRBV27	CASSLLAGAGEQYF	TGTGCCAGCAGTTTACTAGCGGGAGCTGGCGAGCAGTACTTC
TRBJ1-1	-	-	TRBV20-1	CSARVKGGAARHETFF	TGCAGTGCTAGAGTAAAGGGCGGGGCAGCGAGGCATGAAACTTTCTTT
TRBJ2-2	-	-	TRBV20-1	CSAATGYTGELFF	TGCAGTGCCGCCACCGGGTACACCGGGGAGCTGTTTTTT
TRBJ2-3	-	-	TRBV15	CATRTGGLAGSDTQYF	TGTGCCACACGGACAGGGGGGCTAGCGGGGTCAGATACGCAGTATTTT
TRBJ2-5	-	-	TRBV25-1	CASSELGTSLGTQYF	TGTGCCAGCAGTGAACTCGGGACCTCCTTGGGGACCCAGTACTTC
TRBJ2-3	TRBD2	-	TRBV5-1	CASSPRTSGSSADTQYF	TGCGCCAGCAGCCCCAGGACTAGCGGGAGCTCAGCAGATACGCAGTATTTT
TRBJ2-3	-	few	TRBV27	CASGVDTQYF	TGTGCCAGCGGTGTGGATACGCAGTATTTT
TRBJ2-3	-	few	TRBV11-2	CASSSLLVHTQYF	TGTGCCAGCAGTTCATTGTTAGTTCATACGCAGTATTTT
TRBJ2-2	-	few	TRBV7-6	CASSFRVTGELFF	TGTGCCAGCAGCTTCCGCGTCACCGGGGAGCTGTTTTTT
TRBJ2-1	-	once	TRBV11-2	CASNPWGGDEQFF	TGTGCCAGCAACCCTTGGGGAGGCGATGAGCAGTTCTTC
TRBJ2-7	TRBD1	few	TRBV5-5	CASSFGDSAYEQYF	TGTGCCAGCAGCTTTGGGGACAGCGCCTACGAGCAGTACTTC
TRBJ2-5	-	-	TRBV14	CASSLWVTGPTQETQYF	TGTGCCAGCAGCCTATGGGTTACAGGGCCGACCCAAGAGACCCAGTACTTC
TRBJ2-3	-	-	TRBV7-7	CASSLERANTDTQYF	TGTGCCAGCAGCTTAGAGCGGGCAAACACAGATACGCAGTATTTT
TRBJ2-5	-	few	TRBV20-1	CSARGTPEGETQYF	TGCAGTGCCCGGGGTACTCCTGAGGGAGAGACCCAGTACTTC
TRBJ1-3	TRBD1	few	TRBV7-9	CASSPGTGGFGNTIYF	TGTGCCAGCAGCCCCGGGACAGGGGGATTCGGAAACACCATATATTTT
TRBJ1-5	-	-	TRBV5-8	CASSHAGEQPQHF	TGTGCCAGCAGCCATGCAGGGGAACAGCCCCAGCATTTT
TRBJ1-1	TRBD1	-	TRBV10-1	CASSQTGDTEAFF	TGCGCCAGCAGCCAGACAGGGGACACTGAAGCTTTCTTT
TRBJ1-2	-	few	TRBV7-9	CASTLGGGIGTF	TGTGCCAGCACCTTAGGCGGGGGAATCGGCACCTTC
TRBJ2-7	-	-	TRBV10-1	CARVFYEQYF	TGCGCCAGAGTCTTCTACGAGCAGTACTTC
TRBJ2-2	-	few	TRBV4-1	CASSLRVATGELFF	TGCGCCAGCAGCCTGCGGGTGGCCACCGGGGAGCTGTTTTTT
TRBJ2-3	TRBD2	-	TRBV20-1	CSASGLAGGPVTDTQYF	TGCAGTGCATCGGGACTAGCGGGAGGGCCCGTCACAGATACGCAGTATTTT
TRBJ2-1	TRBD2	few	TRBV9	CASSELAGAPYNEQFF	TGTGCCAGCAGCGAACTAGCGGGGGCTCCTTACAATGAGCAGTTCTTC
TRBJ2-2	-	-	TRBV3-1	CASSQGPINPGELFF	TGTGCCAGCAGCCAAGGCCCAATCAATCCCGGGGAGCTGTTTTTT
TRBJ2-3	-	few	TRBV7-3	CASSEGTSSTDTQYF	TGTGCCAGCAGCGAGGGGACTTCTAGCACAGATACGCAGTATTTT
TRBJ2-1	TRBD2	many	TRBV12-3/TRBV12-4	CASSPPVAGGDNEQFF	TGTGCCAGCAGTCCCCCCGTAGCGGGGGGTGACAATGAGCAGTTCTTC
TRBJ2-7	-	many	TRBV5-1	CASSLVGRQYEQYF	TGCGCCAGCAGCTTGGTGGGCAGACAGTACGAGCAGTACTTC
TRBJ2-7	-	few	TRBV6-2/TRBV6-3	CASSYVRGEQYF	TGTGCCAGCAGTTACGTACGGGGGGAGCAGTACTTC
TRBJ2-5	-	few	TRBV6-5	CASSYSGAYSQETQYF	TGTGCCAGCAGTTACTCGGGGGCCTATTCCCAAGAGACCCAGTACTTC